This T cell receptor beta chain was found in a study of T cells expressing NK-cell markers. The germline V gene has CDR1 DFQATT and CDR2 SNEGSKA (reference sequence). This CDR3 region has 17 residues. TCRdb reworked the 5' RACE reads into one entry per CDR3 protein, no DNA. This specimen shows around 550,000 distinct CDR3 sequences; the ten leading clones hold 3% to 4.5%. The genes are TRBV20-1 and TRBJ2-2. Sequencing was done on a sample of blood T cells: a sorted CD56 or NKG2C T cell subset, CD4+ or CD8+ T cells, or bulk PBMC T cells (not recorded which). This TCR came from a man between 18 and 29 years old in good health. The CDR3 reads CSARIGLETANTGELFF.